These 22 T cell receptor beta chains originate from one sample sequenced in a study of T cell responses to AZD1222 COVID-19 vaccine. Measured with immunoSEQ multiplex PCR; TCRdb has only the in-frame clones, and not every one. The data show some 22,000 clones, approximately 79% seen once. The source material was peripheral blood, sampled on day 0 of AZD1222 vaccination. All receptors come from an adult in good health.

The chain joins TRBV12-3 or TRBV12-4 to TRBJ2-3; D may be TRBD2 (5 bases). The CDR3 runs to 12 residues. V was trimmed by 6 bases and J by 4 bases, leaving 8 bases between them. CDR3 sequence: CASRRAADTQYF. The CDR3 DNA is TGTGCCAGCAGGAGGGCGGCAGATACGCAGTATTTT.

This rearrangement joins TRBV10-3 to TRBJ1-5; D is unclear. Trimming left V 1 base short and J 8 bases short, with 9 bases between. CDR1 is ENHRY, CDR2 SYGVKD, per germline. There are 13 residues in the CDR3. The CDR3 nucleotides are TGTGCCATCAGTGAGTTGAGCGGGGAGCCCCAGCATTTT. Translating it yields CAISELSGEPQHF.

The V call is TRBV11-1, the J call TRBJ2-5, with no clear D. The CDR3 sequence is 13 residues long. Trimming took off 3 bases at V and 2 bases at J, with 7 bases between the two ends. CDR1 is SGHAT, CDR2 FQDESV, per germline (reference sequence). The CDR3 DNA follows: TGTGCCAGCAGCTTTACTTTTCAAGAGACCCAGTACTTC. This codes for CASSFTFQETQYF.

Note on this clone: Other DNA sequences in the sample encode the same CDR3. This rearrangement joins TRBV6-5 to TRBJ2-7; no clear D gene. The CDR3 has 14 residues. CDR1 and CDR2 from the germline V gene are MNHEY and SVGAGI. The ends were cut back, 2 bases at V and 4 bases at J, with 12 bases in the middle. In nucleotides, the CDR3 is TGTGCCAGCAGTTACGGCGGCAGTGGGTACGAGCAGTACTTC. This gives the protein CASSYGGSGYEQYF.

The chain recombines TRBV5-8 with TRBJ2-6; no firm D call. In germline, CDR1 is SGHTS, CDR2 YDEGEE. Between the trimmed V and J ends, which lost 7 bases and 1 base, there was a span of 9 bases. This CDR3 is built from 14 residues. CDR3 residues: CASWWVSGANVLTF. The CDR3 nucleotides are TGTGCCAGCTGGTGGGTTTCTGGGGCCAACGTCCTGACTTTC.

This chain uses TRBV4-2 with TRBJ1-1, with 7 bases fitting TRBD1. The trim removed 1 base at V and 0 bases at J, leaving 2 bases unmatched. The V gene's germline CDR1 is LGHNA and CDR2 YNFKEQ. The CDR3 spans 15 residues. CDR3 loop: CASSQGTGVNTEAFF. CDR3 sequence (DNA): TGTGCCAGCAGCCAAGGGACAGGAGTGAACACTGAAGCTTTCTTT.

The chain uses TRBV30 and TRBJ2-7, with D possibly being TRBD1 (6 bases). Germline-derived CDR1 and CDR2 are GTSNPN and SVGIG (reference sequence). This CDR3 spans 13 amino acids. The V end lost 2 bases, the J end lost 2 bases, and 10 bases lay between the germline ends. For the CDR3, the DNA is TGTGCCTGGAGTTCGGGACAAACCTACGAGCAGTACTTC. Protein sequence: CAWSSGQTYEQYF.

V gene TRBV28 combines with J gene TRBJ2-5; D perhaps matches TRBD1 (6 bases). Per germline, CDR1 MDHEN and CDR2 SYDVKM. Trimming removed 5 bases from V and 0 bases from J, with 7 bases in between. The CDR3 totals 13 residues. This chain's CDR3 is CASSNRDQETQYF. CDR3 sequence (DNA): TGTGCCAGCAGTAACAGGGACCAAGAGACCCAGTACTTC.

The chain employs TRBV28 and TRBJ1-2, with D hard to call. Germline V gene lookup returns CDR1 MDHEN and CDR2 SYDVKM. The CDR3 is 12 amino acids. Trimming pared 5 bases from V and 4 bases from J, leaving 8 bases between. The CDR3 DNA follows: TGTGCCAGCAGTGCGGGCGTCTATGGCTACACCTTC. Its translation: CASSAGVYGYTF.

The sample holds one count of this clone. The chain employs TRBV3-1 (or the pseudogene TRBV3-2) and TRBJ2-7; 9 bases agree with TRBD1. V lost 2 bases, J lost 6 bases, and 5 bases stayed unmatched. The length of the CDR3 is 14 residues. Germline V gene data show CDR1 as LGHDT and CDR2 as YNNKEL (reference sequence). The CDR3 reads CASSQLQGASEQYF. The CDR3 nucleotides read TGTGCCAGCAGCCAATTACAGGGGGCGAGCGAGCAGTACTTC.

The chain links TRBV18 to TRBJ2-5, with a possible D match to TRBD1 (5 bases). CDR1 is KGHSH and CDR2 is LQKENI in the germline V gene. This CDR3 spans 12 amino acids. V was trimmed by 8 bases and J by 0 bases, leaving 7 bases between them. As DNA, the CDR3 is TGTGCCAGCAGGGGCGACCAAGAGACCCAGTACTTC. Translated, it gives CASRGDQETQYF.

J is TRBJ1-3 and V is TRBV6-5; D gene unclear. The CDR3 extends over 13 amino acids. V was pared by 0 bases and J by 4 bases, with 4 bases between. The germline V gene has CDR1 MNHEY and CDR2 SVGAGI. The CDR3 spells CASSYSDGNTIYF. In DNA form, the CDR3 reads TGTGCCAGCAGTTACTCGGACGGAAACACCATATATTTT.

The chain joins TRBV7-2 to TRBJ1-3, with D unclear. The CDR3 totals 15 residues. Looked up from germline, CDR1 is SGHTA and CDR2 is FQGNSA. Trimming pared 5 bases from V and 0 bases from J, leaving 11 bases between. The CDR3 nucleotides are TGTGCCAGCAGCGTCAATCGGGTCTCTGGAAACACCATATATTTT. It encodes CASSVNRVSGNTIYF.

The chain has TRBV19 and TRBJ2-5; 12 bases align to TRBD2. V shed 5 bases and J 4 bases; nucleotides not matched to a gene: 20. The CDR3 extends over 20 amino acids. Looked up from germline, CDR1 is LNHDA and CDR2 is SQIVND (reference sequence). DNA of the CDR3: TGTGCCAGTAGTCCATGGACAGGGCTAGGACTAGCGGGAAGGGGAGAGACCCAGTACTTC. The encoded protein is CASSPWTGLGLAGRGETQYF.

The CDR3 protein is CASSQDRGSYNEQFF. The CDR3 DNA reads as TGTGCCAGCAGCCAAGATAGGGGGTCCTACAATGAGCAGTTCTTC. The chain links TRBV4-2 to TRBJ2-1; D is possibly TRBD1 (6 bases). CDR1 LGHNA and CDR2 YNFKEQ come from the germline V gene. The CDR3 has 15 residues. V lost 0 bases and J lost 1, with 7 bases in between.

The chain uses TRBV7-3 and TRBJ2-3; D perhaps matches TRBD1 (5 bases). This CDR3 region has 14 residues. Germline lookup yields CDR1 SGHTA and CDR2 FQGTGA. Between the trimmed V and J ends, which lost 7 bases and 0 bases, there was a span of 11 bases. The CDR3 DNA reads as TGTGCCAGCAAATGGGGCCCTAGCACAGATACGCAGTATTTT. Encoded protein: CASKWGPSTDTQYF.

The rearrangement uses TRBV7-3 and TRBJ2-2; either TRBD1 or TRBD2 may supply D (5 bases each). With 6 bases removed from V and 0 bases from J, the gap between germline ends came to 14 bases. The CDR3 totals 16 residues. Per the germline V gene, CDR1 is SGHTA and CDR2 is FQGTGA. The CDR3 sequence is CASRPGTSANTGELFF. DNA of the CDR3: TGTGCCAGCAGACCCGGGACCTCCGCGAACACCGGGGAGCTGTTTTTT.

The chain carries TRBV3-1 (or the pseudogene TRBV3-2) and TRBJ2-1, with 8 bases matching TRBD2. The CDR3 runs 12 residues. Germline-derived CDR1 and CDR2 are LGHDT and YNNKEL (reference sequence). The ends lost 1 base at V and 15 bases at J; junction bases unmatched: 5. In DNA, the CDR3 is TGTGCCAGCAGCCAAGCCGGGAGGGCCCCGTTCTTC. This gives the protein CASSQAGRAPFF.

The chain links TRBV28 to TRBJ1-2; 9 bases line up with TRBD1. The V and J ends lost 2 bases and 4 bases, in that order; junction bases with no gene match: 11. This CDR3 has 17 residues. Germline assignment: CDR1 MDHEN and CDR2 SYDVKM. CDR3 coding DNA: TGTGCCAGCAGTTTACATGACAGGGGGTCGGGGGCCTATGGCTACACCTTC. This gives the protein CASSLHDRGSGAYGYTF.

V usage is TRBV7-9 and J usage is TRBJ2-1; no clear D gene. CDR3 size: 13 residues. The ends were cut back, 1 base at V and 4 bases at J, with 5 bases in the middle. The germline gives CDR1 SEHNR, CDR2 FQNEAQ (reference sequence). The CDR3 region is CASSLVPYNEQFF. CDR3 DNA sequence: TGTGCCAGCAGCTTAGTTCCATACAATGAGCAGTTCTTC. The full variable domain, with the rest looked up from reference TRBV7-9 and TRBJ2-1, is DTGVSQNPRHKITKRGQNVTFRCDPISEHNRLYWYRQTLGQGPEFLTYFQNEAQLEKSRLLSDRFSAERPKGSFSTLEIQRTEQGDSAMYLCASSLVPYNEQFFGPGTRLTVL.

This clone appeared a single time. The DNA of the CDR3 is TGTGCCACCAGCAGAGATCTCGGTCAGCCCCAGCATTTT. This codes for CATSRDLGQPQHF. V gene TRBV15 combines with J gene TRBJ1-5; D gene unclear. CDR3 length equals 13 residues. CDR1 is LNHNV and CDR2 is YYDKDF in the germline V gene (reference sequence). V was clipped by 0 bases and J by 6 bases, with 6 bases between them.

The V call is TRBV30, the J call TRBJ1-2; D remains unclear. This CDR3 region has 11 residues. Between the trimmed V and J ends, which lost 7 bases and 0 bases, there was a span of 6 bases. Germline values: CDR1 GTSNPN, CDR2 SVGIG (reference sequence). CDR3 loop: CASGTNYGYTF. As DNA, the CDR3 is TGTGCCTCCGGGACTAACTATGGCTACACCTTC.